This T cell receptor beta chain was recorded in a study of shared clonotypes between healthy human individuals. Germline values: CDR1 ENHRY, CDR2 SYGVKD. The CDR3 runs to 12 residues. V was clipped by 3 bases and J by 0 bases, with 3 bases between them. About this clone itself: The antigen remains undetermined. This sample includes further DNA sequences coding for the same CDR3.

Study-level findings and limits: As a rule, naive subsets had a larger estimated richness than memory subsets.

Sequencing used immunoSEQ multiplex PCR; TCRdb keeps in-frame clones, though not all of them. The sample contains 2 million or so clones, about 95% of which appear only once. In the naive CD8 group, cells lacked CD45RO and were positively selected for CCR7, so terminally differentiated effector memory CD45RA+ cells were left out. Donors, without exception, were Caucasian adults residing in Nashville, Tennessee. The chain employs TRBV10-3 and TRBJ2-7, with D uncertain. The sample comprised naive CD8+ T cells sorted from blood. The TCR sequence derives from a young man in good health. The CDR3 nucleotides are TGTGCCATCAGTGAAGCCTCCTACGAGCAGTACTTC. Translated: CAISEASYEQYF.